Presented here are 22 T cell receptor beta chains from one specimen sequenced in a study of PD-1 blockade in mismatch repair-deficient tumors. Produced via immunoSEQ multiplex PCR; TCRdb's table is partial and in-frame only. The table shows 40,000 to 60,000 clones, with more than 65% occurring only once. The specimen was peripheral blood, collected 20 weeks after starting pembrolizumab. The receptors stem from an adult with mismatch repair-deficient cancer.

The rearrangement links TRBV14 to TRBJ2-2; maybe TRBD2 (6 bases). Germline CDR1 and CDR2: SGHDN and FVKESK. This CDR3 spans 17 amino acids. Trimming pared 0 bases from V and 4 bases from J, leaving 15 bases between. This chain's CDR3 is CASSQDEAGIGTGELFF. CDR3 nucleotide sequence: TGTGCCAGCAGCCAAGATGAGGCGGGGATTGGCACCGGGGAGCTGTTTTTT.

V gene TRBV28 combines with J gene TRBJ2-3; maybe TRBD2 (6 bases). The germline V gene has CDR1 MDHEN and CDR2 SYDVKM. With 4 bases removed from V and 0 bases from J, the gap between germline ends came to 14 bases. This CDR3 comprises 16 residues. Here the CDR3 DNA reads TGTGCCAGCAGTTCCTCCTACGGGGGAAGCACAGATACGCAGTATTTT. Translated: CASSSSYGGSTDTQYF. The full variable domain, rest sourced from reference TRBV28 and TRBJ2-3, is DVKVTQSSRYLVKRTGEKVFLECVQDMDHENMFWYRQDPGLGLRLIYFSYDVKMKEKGDIPEGYSVSREKKERFSLILESASTNQTSMYLCASSSSYGGSTDTQYFGPGTRLTVL.

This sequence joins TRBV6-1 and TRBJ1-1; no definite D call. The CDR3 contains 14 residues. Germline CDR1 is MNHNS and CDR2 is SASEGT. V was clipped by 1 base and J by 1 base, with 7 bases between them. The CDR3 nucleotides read TGTGCCAGCAGTGAAGGGGCGTCGAACACTGAAGCTTTCTTT. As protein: CASSEGASNTEAFF.

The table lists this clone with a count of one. Here the CDR3 reads CASNGLAGGEQYF. The CDR3 coding sequence is TGTGCCAGCAACGGACTAGCGGGAGGTGAGCAGTACTTC. The J gene is TRBJ2-7, the V gene TRBV18; 14 bases line up with TRBD2. CDR1 and CDR2 (germline): KGHSH, LQKENI. J lost 7 bases, V lost 8 bases, and 4 bases had no gene match. The CDR3 consists of 13 residues.

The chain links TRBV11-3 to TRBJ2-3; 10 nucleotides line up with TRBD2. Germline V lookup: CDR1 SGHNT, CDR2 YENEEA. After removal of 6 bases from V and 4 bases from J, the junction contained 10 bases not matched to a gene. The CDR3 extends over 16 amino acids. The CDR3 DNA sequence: TGTGCCAGCAGAGAGGCGCCTAGCGGGAGACCAGATACGCAGTATTTT. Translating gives CASREAPSGRPDTQYF.

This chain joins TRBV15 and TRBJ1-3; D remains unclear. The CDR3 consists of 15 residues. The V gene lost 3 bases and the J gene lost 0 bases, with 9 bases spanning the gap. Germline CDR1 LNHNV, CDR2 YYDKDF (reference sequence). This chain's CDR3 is CATSSGTSSGNTIYF. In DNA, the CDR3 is TGTGCCACCAGCAGTGGAACCAGCTCTGGAAACACCATATATTTT. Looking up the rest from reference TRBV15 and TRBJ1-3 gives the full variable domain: DAMVIQNPRYQVTQFGKPVTLSCSQTLNHNVMYWYQQKSSQAPKLLFHYYDKDFNNEADTPDNFQSRRPNTSFCFLDIRSPGLGDTAMYLCATSSGTSSGNTIYFGEGSWLTVV.

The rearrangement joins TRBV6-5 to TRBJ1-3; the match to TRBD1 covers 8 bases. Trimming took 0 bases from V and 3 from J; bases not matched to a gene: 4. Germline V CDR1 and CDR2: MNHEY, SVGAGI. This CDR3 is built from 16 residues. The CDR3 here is CASSYSTGVLGNTIYF. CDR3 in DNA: TGTGCCAGCAGTTACTCGACAGGGGTCCTTGGAAACACCATATATTTT.

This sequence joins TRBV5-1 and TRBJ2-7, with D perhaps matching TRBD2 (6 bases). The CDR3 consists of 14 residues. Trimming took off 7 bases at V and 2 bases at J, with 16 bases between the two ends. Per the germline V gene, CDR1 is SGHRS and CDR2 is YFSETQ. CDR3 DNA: TGCGCCAGCTCTGCCGGAGGGATCACCTACGAGCAGTACTTC. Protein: CASSAGGITYEQYF.

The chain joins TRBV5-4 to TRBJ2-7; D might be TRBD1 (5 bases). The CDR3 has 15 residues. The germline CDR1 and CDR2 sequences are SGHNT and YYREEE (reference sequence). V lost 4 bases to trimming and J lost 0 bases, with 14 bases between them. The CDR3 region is CASSRRAWGSYEQYF. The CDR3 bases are TGTGCCAGCAGCCGCAGGGCTTGGGGCTCCTACGAGCAGTACTTC.

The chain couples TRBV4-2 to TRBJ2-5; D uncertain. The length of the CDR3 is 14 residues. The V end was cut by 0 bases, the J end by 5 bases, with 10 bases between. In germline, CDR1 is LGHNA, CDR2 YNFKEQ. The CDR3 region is CASSQEFAAETQYF. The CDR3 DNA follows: TGTGCCAGCAGCCAAGAGTTTGCTGCGGAGACCCAGTACTTC.

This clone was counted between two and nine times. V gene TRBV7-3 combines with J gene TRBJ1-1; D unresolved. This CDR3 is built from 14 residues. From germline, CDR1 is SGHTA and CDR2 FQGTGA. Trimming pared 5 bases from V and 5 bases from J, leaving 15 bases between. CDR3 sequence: CASSQDPFGTEAFF. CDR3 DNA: TGTGCCAGCAGCCAGGACCCGTTCGGAACTGAAGCTTTCTTT.

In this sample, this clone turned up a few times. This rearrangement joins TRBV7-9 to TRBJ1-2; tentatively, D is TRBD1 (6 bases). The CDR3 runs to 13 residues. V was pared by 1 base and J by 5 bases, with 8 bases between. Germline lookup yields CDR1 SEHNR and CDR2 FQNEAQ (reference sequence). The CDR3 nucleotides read TGTGCCAGCAGCTTAGGGACAGTTTATGGCTACACCTTC. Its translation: CASSLGTVYGYTF. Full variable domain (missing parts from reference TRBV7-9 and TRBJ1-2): DTGVSQNPRHKITKRGQNVTFRCDPISEHNRLYWYRQTLGQGPEFLTYFQNEAQLEKSRLLSDRFSAERPKGSFSTLEIQRTEQGDSAMYLCASSLGTVYGYTFGSGTRLTVV.

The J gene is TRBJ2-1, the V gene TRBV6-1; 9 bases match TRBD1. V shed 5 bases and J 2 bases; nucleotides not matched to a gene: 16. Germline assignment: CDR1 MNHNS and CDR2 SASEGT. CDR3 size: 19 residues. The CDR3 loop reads CASSQDRGGLNVAYNEQFF. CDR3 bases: TGTGCCAGCAGTCAAGACAGGGGGGGATTGAACGTGGCCTACAATGAGCAGTTCTTC.

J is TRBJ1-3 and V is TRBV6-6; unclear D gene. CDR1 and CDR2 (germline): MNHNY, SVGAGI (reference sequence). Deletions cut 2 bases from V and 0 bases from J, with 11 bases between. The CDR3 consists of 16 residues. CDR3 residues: CASSYLVTPSGNTIYF. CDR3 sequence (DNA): TGTGCCAGCAGTTACCTCGTGACTCCCTCTGGAAACACCATATATTTT.

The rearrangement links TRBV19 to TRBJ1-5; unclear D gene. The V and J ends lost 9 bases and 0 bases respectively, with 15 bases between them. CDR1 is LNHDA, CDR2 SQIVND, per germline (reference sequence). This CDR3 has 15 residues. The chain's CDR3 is CASQGWVTSNQPQHF. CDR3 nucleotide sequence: TGTGCCAGCCAAGGATGGGTAACTAGCAATCAGCCCCAGCATTTT.

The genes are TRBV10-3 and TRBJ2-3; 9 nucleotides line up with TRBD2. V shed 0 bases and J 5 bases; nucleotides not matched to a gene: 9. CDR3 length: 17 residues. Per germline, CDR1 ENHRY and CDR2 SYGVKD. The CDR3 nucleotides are TGTGCCATCAGTGAGTCCGGAGCGGGAGGTCAGAGAGATACGCAGTATTTT. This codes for CAISESGAGGQRDTQYF.

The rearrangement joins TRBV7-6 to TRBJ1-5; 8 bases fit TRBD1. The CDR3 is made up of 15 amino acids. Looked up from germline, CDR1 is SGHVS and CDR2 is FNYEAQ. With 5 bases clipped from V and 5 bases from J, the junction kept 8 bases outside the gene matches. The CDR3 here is CASSPGAGGDQPQHF. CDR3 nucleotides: TGTGCCAGCAGCCCCGGGGCAGGGGGCGATCAGCCCCAGCATTTT.

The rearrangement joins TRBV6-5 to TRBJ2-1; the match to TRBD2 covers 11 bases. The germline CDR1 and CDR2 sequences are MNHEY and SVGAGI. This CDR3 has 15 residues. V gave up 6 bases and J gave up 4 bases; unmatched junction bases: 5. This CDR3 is CASRGTSGPYNEQFF. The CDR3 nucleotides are TGTGCCAGCAGGGGGACTAGCGGACCATACAATGAGCAGTTCTTC.

The CDR3 region has the DNA TGTGCCAGCGCCGGGACAGGAAGGTTCACTGAAGCTTTCTTT. This sequence encodes CASAGTGRFTEAFF. V is TRBV27 and J is TRBJ1-1; 8 bases line up with TRBD1. This CDR3 contains 14 residues. Germline V gene data show CDR1 as MNHEY and CDR2 as SMNVEV (reference sequence). With 8 bases clipped from V and 4 bases from J, the junction kept 9 bases outside the gene matches.

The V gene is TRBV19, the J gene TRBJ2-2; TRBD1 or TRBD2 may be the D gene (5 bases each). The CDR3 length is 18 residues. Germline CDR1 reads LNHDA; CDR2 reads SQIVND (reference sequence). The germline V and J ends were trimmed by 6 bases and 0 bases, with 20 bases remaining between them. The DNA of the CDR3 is TGTGCCAGTAGATCGGGACCGGAGGCAGAGACGAACACCGGGGAGCTGTTTTTT. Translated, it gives CASRSGPEAETNTGELFF.

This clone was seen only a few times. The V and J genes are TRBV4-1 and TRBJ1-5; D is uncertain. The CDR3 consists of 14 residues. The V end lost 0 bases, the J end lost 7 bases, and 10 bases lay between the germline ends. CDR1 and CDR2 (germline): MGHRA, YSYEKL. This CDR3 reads CASSQEHGRQPQHF. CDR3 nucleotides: TGCGCCAGCAGCCAAGAACACGGTAGGCAGCCCCAGCATTTT.

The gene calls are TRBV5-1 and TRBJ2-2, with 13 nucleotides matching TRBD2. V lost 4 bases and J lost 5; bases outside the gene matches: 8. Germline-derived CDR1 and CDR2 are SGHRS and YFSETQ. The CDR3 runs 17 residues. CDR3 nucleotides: TGCGCCAGCAGCAGAGGGACTAGCGGGGCCTCGACCGGGGAGCTGTTTTTT. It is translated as CASSRGTSGASTGELFF. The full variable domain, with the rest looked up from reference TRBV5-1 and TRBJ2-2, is KAGVTQTPRYLIKTRGQQVTLSCSPISGHRSVSWYQQTPGQGLQFLFEYFSETQRNKGNFPGRFSGRQFSNSRSEMNVSTLELGDSALYLCASSRGTSGASTGELFFGEGSRLTVL.